The entry that follows covers one T cell receptor beta chain sequence. Residents of about two dozen US areas, aged roughly 18 to 89 years, made up the participants. Donors in Cohort 3 who had recovered were those with two negative PCRs, healthcare professional clearance, or resolution of their symptoms. This specimen comes from a study of blood T cell repertoires in COVID-19. In the study overall: Samples representing acute and convalescent COVID-19 were sourced from the United States, Italy and Spain. The cDNA or gDNA used as material had been derived from T cells, B-cell-depleted T cells, or PBMCs.

The CDR3 totals 16 residues. V was clipped by 0 bases and J by 5 bases, with 16 bases between them. Germline V gene sequence: CDR1 LNHNV, CDR2 YYDKDF (reference sequence). Here immunoSEQ multiplex PCR was the method, and the copy in TCRdb shows in-frame clones only, minus some. This table holds 190,000 or so clones, roughly 85% found once. This sequence was found in a man aged 35-49 years who had recovered from COVID-19. The chain couples TRBV15 to TRBJ1-1, with D maybe TRBD1 (5 bases). The material sequenced was PBMCs or T cells enriched from blood (not recorded which). The CDR3 is CATSRDSSIGGTEAFF. The CDR3, as DNA: TGTGCCACCAGCAGAGATAGTAGCATCGGGGGAACTGAAGCTTTCTTT.